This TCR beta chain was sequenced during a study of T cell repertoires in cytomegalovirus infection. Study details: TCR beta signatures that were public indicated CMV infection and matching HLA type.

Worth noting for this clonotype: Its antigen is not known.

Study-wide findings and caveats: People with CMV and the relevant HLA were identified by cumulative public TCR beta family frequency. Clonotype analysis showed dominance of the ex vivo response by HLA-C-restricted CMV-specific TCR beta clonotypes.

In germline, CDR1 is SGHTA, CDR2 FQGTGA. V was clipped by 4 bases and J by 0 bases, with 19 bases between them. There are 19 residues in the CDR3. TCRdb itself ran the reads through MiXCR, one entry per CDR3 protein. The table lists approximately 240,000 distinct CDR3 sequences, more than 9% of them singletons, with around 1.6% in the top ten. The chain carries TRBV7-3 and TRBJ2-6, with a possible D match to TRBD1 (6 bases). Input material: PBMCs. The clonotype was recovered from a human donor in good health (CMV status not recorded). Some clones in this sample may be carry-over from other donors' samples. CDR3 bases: TGTGCCAGCAGCTCCCGGGACACCCTCCCTCCCTCTGGGGCCAACGTCCTGACTTTC. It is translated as CASSSRDTLPPSGANVLTF.